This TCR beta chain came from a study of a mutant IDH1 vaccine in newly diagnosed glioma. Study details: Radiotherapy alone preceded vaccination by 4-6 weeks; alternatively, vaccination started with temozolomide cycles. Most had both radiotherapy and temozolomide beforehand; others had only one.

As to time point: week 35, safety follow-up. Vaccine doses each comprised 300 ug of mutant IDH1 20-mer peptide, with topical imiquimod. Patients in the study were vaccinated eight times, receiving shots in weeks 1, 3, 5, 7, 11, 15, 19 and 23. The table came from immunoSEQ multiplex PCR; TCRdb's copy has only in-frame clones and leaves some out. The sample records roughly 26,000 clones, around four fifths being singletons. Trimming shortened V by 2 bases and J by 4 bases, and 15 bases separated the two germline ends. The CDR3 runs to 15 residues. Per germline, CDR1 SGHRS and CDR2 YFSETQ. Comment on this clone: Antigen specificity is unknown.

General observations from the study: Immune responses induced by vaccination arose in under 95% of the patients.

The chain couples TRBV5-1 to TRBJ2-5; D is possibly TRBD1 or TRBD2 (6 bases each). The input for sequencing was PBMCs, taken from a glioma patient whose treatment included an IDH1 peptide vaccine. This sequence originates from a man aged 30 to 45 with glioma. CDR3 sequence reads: CASSLNGGLTETQYF. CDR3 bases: TGCGCCAGCAGCTTAAACGGGGGCCTTACAGAGACCCAGTACTTC.